This T cell receptor beta chain was identified in a study of T cells in Graves' hyperthyroidism and ophthalmopathy. Study-level points and caveats: Ophthalmopathy was told apart from stable hyperthyroidism by a 13 V-J model.

This clonotype showed up just a few times. Its antigen remains unidentified. Amplified regions were TCR beta CDR3 sequences from RNA transcripts. HTBI primers were employed in a first-round RT-PCR of the TCR CDR3. TCRdb reprocessed the multiplex PCR reads with MiXCR, giving one entry per CDR3 protein. The top ten hold over 45% of the sample, which has approximately 570,000 distinct CDR3 sequences, 15% to 20% seen once. With 4 bases removed from V and 3 bases from J, the gap between germline ends came to 10 bases. The CDR3 length is 14 residues. CDR1 is KGHSH, CDR2 LQKENI, per germline. The gene calls are TRBV18 and TRBJ1-5; D unclear. This TCR was recovered from a man between 40 and 49 years old with Graves' ophthalmopathy. The sequenced sample was blood. The chain's CDR3 is CASSLESSNQPQHF. The CDR3 DNA reads TGTGCCAGCTCACTGGAATCTTCCAATCAGCCCCAGCATTTT.